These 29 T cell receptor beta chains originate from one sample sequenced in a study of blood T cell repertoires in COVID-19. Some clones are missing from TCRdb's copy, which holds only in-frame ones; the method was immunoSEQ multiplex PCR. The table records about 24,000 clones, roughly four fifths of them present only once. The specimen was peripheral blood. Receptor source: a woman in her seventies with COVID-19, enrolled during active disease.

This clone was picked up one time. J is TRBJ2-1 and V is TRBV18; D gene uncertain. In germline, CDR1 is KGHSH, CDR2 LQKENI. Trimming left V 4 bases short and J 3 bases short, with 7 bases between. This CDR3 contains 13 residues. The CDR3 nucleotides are TGTGCCAGCTCACGGGCCCTCTACAATGAGCAGTTCTTC. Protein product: CASSRALYNEQFF. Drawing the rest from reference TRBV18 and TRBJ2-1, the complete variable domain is NAGVMQNPRHLVRRRGQEARLRCSPMKGHSHVYWYRQLPEEGLKFMVYLQKENIIDESGMPKERFSAEFPKEGPSILRIQQVVRGDSAAYFCASSRALYNEQFFGPGTRLTVL.

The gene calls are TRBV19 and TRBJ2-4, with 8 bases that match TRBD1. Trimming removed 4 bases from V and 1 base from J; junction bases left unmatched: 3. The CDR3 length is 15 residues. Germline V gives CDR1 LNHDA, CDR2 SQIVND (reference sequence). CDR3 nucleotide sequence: TGTGCCAGTAGTACAAGACAGGGGGCCAAAAACATTCAGTACTTC. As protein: CASSTRQGAKNIQYF.

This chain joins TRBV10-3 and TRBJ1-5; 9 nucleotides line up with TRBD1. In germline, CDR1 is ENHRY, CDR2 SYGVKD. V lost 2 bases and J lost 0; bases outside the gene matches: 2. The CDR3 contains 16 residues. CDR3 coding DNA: TGTGCCATCAGTGAGAGGACAGGGGATAGCAATCAGCCCCAGCATTTT. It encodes CAISERTGDSNQPQHF.

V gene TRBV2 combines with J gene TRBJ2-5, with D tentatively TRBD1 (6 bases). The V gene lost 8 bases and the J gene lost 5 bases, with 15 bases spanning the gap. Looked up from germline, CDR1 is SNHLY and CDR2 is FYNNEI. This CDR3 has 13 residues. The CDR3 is CASRGGGEETQYF. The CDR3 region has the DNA TGTGCCAGCCGAGGTGGGGGCGAGGAGACCCAGTACTTC.

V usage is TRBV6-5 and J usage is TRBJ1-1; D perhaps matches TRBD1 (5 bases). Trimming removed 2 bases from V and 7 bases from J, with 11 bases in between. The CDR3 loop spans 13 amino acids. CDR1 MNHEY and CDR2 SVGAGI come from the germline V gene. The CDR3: CASSYAVGGEAFF. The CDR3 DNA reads TGTGCCAGCAGTTACGCCGTGGGGGGTGAAGCTTTCTTT.

CDR3 coding DNA: TGTGCCAGCAGCCAGAACGTGAGGCAGCCCCAGCATTTT. This encodes CASSQNVRQPQHF. This chain joins TRBV3-1 (or the pseudogene TRBV3-2) and TRBJ1-5; unclear D gene. Per germline, CDR1 LGHDT and CDR2 YNNKEL (reference sequence). The CDR3 contains 13 residues. V was shortened by 3 bases and J by 7 bases, with 10 bases between the two germline ends.

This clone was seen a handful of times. The CDR3 nucleotides read TGTGCCAGCAGTTACGTCGGCTCTGGGGCCAACGTCCTGACTTTC. This encodes CASSYVGSGANVLTF. The chain combines TRBV6-6 with TRBJ2-6, with unresolved D. The CDR3 contains 15 residues. Germline-derived CDR1 and CDR2 are MNHNY and SVGAGI (reference sequence). V lost 2 bases and J lost 0, with 5 bases in between.

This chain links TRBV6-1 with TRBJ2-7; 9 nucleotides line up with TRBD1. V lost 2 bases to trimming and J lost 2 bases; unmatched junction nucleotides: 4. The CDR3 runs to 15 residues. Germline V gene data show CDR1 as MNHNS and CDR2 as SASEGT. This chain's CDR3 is CASSEPGQGTYEQYF. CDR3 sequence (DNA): TGTGCCAGCAGTGAACCGGGACAGGGAACCTACGAGCAGTACTTC.

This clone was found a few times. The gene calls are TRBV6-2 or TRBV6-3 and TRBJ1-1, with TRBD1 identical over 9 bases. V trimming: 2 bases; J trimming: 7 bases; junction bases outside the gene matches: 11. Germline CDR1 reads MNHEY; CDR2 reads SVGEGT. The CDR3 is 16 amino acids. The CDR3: CASSYRTTGQGGEAFF. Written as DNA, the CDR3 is TGTGCCAGCAGTTACCGAACCACGGGACAGGGAGGTGAAGCTTTCTTT.

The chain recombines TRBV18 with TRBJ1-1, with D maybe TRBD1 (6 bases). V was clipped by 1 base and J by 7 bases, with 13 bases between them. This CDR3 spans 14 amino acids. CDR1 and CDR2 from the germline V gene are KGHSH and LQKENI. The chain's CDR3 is CASSPLATDSEAFF. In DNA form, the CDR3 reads TGTGCCAGCTCACCACTGGCCACGGACAGTGAAGCTTTCTTT.

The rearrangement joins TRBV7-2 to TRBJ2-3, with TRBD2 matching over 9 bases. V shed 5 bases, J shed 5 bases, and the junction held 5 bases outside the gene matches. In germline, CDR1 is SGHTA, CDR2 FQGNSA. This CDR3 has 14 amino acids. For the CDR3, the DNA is TGTGCCAGCAGCCGCGGGGGGGCGGTAGATACGCAGTATTTT. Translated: CASSRGGAVDTQYF.

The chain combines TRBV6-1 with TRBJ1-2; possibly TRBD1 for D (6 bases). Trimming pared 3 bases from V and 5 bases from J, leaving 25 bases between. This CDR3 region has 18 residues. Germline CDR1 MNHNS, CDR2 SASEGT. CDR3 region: CASSDGWTATPSRYGYTF. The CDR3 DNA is TGTGCCAGCAGTGATGGCTGGACAGCGACTCCCTCGAGGTATGGCTACACCTTC.

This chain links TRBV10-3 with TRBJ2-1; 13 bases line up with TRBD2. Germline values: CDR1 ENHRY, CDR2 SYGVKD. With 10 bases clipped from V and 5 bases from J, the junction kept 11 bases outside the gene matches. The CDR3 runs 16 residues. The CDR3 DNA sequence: TGTGCCACCAGAGGCACTAGCGGGAGGGCCAACAATGAGCAGTTCTTC. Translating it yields CATRGTSGRANNEQFF.

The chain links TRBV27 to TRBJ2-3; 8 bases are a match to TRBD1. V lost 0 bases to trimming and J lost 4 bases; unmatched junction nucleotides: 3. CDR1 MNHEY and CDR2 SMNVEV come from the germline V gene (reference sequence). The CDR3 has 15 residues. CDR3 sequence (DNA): TGTGCCAGCAGTTTATCCCAGGGGGCTGCAGATACGCAGTATTTT. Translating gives CASSLSQGAADTQYF.

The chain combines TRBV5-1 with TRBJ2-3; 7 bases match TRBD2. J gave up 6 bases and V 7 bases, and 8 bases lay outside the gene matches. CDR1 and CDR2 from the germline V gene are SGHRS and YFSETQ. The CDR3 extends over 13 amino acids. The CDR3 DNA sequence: TGCGCCAGCGCTTTGGGAGCGGGGGATACGCAGTATTTT. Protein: CASALGAGDTQYF.

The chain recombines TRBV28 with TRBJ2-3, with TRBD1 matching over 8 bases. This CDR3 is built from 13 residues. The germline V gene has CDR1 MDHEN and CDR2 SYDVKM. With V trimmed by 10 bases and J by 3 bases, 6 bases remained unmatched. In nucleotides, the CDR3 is TGTGCCACTGGACAGGGTTTGACAGATACGCAGTATTTT. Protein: CATGQGLTDTQYF.

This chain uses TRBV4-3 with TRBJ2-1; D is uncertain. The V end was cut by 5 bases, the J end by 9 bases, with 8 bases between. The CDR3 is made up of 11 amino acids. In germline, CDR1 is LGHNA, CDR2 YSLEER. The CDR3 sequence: CASSGWSEQFF. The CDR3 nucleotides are TGCGCCAGCAGCGGCTGGTCTGAGCAGTTCTTC.

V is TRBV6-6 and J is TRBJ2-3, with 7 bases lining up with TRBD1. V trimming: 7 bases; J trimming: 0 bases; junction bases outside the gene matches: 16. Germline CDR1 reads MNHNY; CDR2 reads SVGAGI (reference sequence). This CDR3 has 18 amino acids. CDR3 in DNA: TGTGCCAGCACTCTATCGATAGGGGGCATAACTAGCACAGATACGCAGTATTTT. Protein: CASTLSIGGITSTDTQYF.

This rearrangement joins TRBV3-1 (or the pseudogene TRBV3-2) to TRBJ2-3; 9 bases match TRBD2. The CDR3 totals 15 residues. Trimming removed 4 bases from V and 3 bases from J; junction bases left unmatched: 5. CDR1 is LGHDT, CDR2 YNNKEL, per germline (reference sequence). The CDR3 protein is CASSLAGAETDTQYF. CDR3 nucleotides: TGTGCCAGCAGCCTAGCGGGGGCGGAGACAGATACGCAGTATTTT.

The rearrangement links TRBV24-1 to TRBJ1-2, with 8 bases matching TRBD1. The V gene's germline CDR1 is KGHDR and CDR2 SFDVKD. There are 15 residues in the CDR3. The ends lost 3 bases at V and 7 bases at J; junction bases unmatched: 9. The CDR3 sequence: CATSDPSRGLGGYTF. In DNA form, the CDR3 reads TGTGCCACCAGTGATCCTAGCAGGGGGCTAGGTGGCTACACCTTC.

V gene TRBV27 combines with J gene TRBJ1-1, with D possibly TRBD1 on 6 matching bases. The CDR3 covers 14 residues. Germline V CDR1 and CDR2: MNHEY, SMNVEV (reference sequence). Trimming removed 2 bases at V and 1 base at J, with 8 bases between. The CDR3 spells CASSLQGGNTEAFF. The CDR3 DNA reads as TGTGCCAGCAGTTTACAAGGGGGGAACACTGAAGCTTTCTTT.

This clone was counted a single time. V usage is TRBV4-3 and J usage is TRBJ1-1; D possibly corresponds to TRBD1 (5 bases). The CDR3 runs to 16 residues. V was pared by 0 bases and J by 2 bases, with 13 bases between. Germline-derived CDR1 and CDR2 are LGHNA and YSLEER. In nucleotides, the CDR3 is TGCGCCAGCAGCCAAGATTTTGGGGGGTCCAACACTGAAGCTTTCTTT. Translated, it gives CASSQDFGGSNTEAFF.

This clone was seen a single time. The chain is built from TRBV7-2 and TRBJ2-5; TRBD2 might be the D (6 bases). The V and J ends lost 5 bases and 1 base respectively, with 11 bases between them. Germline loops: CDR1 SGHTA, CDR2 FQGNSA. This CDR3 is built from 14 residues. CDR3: CASSGGVLQETQYF. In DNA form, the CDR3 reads TGTGCCAGCAGCGGCGGGGTCCTCCAAGAGACCCAGTACTTC.

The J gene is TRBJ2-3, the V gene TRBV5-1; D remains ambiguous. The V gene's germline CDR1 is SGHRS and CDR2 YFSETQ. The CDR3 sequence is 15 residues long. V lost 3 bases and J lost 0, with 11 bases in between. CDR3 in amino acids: CASSSRGASTDTQYF. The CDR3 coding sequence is TGCGCCAGCAGCTCCCGAGGAGCAAGCACAGATACGCAGTATTTT.

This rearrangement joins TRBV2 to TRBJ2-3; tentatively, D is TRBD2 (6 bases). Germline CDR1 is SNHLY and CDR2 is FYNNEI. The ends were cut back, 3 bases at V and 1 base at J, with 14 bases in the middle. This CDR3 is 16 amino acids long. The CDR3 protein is CASSDRRTGGTDTQYF. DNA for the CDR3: TGTGCCAGCAGTGATAGGCGGACGGGGGGCACAGATACGCAGTATTTT.

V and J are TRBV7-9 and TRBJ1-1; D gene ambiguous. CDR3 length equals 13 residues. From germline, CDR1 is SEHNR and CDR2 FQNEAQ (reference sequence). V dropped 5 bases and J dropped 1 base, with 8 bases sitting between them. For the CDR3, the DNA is TGTGCCAGCAGCGTTAACACGAACACTGAAGCTTTCTTT. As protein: CASSVNTNTEAFF.

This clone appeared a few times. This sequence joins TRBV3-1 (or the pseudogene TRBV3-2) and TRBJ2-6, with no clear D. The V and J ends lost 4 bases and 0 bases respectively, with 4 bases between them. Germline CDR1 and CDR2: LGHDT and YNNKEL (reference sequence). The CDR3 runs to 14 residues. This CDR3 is CASSPLSGANVLTF. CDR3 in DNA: TGTGCCAGCAGCCCCCTCTCTGGGGCCAACGTCCTGACTTTC.

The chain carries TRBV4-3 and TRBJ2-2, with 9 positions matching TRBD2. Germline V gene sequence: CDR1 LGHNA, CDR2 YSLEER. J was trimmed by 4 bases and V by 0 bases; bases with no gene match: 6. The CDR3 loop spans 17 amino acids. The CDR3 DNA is TGCGCCAGCAGCCAAGATGTTGGCGGGAGGGCCACCGGGGAGCTGTTTTTT. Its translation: CASSQDVGGRATGELFF.

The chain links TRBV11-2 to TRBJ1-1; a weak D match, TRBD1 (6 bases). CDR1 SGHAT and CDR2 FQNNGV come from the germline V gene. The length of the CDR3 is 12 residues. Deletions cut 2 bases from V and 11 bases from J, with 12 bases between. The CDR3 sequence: CASSLSGTKAFF. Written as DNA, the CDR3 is TGTGCCAGCAGCTTAAGCGGGACAAAGGCTTTCTTT.